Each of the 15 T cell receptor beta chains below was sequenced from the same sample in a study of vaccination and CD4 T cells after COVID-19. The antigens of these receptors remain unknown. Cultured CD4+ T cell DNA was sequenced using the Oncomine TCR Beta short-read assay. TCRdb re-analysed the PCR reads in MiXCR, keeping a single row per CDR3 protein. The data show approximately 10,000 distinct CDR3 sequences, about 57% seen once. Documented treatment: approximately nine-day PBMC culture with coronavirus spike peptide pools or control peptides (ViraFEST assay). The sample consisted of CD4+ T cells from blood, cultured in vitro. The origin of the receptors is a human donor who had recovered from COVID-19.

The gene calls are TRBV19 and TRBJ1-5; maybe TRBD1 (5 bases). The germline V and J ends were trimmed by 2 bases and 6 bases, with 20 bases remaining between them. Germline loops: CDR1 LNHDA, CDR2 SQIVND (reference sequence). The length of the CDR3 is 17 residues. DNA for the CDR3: TGTGCCAGTAGTATAAAAAAGGGGAGACAAAGTGGTCAGCCCCAGCATTTT. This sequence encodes CASSIKKGRQSGQPQHF.

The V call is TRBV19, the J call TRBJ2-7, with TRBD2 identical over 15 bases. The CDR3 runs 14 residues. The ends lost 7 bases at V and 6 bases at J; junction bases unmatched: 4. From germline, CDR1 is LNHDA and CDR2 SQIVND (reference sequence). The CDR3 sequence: CASNPGLAGGEQYF. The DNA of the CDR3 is TGTGCCAGTAACCCGGGACTAGCGGGAGGCGAGCAGTACTTC.

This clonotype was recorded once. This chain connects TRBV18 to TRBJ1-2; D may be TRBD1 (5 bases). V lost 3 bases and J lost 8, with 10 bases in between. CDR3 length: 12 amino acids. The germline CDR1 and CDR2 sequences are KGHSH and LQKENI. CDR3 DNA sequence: TGTGCCAGCTCACCGCAGGGAATGGGCTACACCTTC. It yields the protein CASSPQGMGYTF.

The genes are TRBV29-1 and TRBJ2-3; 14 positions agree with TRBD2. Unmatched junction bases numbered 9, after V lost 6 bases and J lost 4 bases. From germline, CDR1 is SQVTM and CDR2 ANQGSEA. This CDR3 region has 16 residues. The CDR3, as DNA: TGCAGCGTCGACGGGACTAGCGGGGGAGCAGCAGATACGCAGTATTTT. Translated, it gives CSVDGTSGGAADTQYF.

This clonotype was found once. CDR3 bases: TGTGCCAGCAGCTTAGAGGCCGGGGAGCTGTTTTTT. Translated: CASSLEAGELFF. The V gene is TRBV11-1, the J gene TRBJ2-2, with D uncertain. In germline, CDR1 is SGHAT, CDR2 FQDESV (reference sequence). CDR3 length: 12 residues. Between the trimmed V and J ends, which lost 1 base and 6 bases, there was a span of 3 bases. The full variable domain, with the rest looked up from reference TRBV11-1 and TRBJ2-2, is EAEVAQSPRYKITEKSQAVAFWCDPISGHATLYWYRQILGQGPELLVQFQDESVVDDSQLPKDRFSAERLKGVDSTLKIQPAELGDSAMYLCASSLEAGELFFGEGSRLTVL.

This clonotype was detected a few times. The CDR3 protein is CASSYSNRARIEPQHF. CDR3 nucleotide sequence: TGTGCCAGCAGTTACTCGAATAGGGCACGGATTGAGCCCCAGCATTTT. The rearrangement joins TRBV6-2 or TRBV6-3 to TRBJ1-5; D gene uncertain. CDR3 length equals 16 residues. CDR1 and CDR2 (germline): MNHEY, SVGEGT. The V end lost 0 bases, the J end lost 8 bases, and 17 bases lay between the germline ends.

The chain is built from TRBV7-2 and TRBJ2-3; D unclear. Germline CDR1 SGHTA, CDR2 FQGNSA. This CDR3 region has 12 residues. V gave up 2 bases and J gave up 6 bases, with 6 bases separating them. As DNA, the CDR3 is TGTGCCAGCAGCTTAAGAGTGGATACGCAGTATTTT. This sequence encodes CASSLRVDTQYF.

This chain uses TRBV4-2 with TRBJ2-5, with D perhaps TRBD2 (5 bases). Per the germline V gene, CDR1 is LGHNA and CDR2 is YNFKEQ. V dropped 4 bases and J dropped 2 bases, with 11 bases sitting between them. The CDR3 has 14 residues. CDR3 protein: CASSRSGEQETQYF. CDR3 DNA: TGTGCCAGCAGCCGGAGTGGGGAGCAAGAGACCCAGTACTTC.

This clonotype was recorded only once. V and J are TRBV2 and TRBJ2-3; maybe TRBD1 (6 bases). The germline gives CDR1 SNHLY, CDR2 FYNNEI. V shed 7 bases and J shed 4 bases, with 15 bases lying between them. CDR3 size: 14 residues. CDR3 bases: TGTGCCAGCACCTGGGTGGGGGCCGCAGATACGCAGTATTTT. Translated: CASTWVGAADTQYF.

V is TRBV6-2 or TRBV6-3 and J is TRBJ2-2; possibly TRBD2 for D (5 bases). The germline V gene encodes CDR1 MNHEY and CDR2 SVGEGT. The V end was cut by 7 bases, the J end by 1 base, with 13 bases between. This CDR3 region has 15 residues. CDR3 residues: CASTLEAVNTGELFF. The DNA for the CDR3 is TGTGCCAGCACCCTGGAAGCGGTGAACACCGGGGAGCTGTTTTTT.

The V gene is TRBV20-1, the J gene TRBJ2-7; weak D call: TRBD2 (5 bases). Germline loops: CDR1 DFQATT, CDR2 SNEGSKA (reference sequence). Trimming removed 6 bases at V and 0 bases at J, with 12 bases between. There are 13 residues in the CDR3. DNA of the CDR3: TGCAGTGCCGCCCGGGGAATCTCCTACGAGCAGTACTTC. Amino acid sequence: CSAARGISYEQYF.

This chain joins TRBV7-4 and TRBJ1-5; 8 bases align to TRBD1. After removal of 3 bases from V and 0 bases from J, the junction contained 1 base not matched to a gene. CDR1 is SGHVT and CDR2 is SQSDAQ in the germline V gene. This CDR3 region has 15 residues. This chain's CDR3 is CASSLGQDSNQPQHF. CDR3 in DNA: TGTGCCAGCAGCTTGGGACAGGATAGCAATCAGCCCCAGCATTTT.

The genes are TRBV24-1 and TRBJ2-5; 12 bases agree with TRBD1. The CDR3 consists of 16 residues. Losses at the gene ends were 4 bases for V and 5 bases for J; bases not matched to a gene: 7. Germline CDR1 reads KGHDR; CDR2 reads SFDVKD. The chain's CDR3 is CATSDSGTGGGETQYF. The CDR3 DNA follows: TGTGCCACCAGTGACTCCGGGACAGGGGGCGGCGAGACCCAGTACTTC.

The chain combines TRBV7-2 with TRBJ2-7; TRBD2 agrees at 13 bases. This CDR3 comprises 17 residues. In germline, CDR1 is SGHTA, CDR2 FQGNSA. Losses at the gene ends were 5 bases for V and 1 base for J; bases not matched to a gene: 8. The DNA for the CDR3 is TGTGCCAGCAGCCGTGGACTAGCGGGAGTGGGTTCCTACGAGCAGTACTTC. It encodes CASSRGLAGVGSYEQYF.

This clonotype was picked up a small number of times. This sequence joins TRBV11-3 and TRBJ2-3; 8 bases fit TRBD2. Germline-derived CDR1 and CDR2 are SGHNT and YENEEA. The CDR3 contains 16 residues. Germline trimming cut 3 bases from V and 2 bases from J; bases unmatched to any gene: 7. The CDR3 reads CASSLMVGGVTDTQYF. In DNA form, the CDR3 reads TGTGCCAGCAGCTTGATGGTCGGGGGGGTCACAGATACGCAGTATTTT.